This T cell receptor beta chain was documented in a study of T cell responses to AZD1222 COVID-19 vaccine. Overall study results and limits: The study reported that nearly half of spike-specific TCRs target unmutated variant regions. Clonal diversity was possibly underestimated, and the donors were mostly white British, with more females.

Trimming pared 5 bases from V and 6 bases from J, leaving 14 bases between. The CDR3 runs 14 residues. CDR1 is SGHRS, CDR2 YFSETQ, per germline. On this clone: What it binds is unknown.

Using immunoSEQ multiplex PCR, the repertoire was profiled, and TCRdb retains in-frame clones only, with some absent. The data show about 85,000 clones, around 85% seen once. The clonotype comes from an adult in good health. The chain joins TRBV5-1 to TRBJ1-4; possible D gene TRBD1, 6 bases. The material sequenced was peripheral blood, taken on day 0 of AZD1222 vaccination. The CDR3 here is CASRPGPGDEKLFF. CDR3 DNA: TGCGCCAGCAGACCGGGACCAGGGGATGAAAAACTGTTTTTT. Variable domain in full (rest from reference TRBV5-1 and TRBJ1-4): KAGVTQTPRYLIKTRGQQVTLSCSPISGHRSVSWYQQTPGQGLQFLFEYFSETQRNKGNFPGRFSGRQFSNSRSEMNVSTLELGDSALYLCASRPGPGDEKLFFGSGTQLSVL.